The 17 T cell receptor beta chains presented below share a single source sample, sequenced in a study of Graves' ophthalmopathy and Graves' hyperthyroidism. Researchers took RNA transcripts and amplified TCR beta CDR3 regions from them. Second-round multiplex PCR came after first-round RT-PCR with HTBI primers. TCRdb processed the multiplex PCR reads anew with MiXCR; each CDR3 protein has one entry. The sample lists about 220,000 distinct CDR3 sequences; roughly 21% were seen once. Sequencing was performed on peripheral blood. The receptors here all came from a woman between 45 and 65 years old with Graves' ophthalmopathy.

This clonotype was observed many times. The chain carries TRBV28 and TRBJ2-5; D not resolved. Per germline, CDR1 MDHEN and CDR2 SYDVKM. This CDR3 contains 16 residues. V lost 5 bases to trimming and J lost 0 bases, with 16 bases between them. The CDR3 is CASSLPSRAYQETQYF. Written as DNA, the CDR3 is TGTGCCAGCAGTCTACCCTCCCGGGCCTACCAAGAGACCCAGTACTTC.

V is TRBV27 and J is TRBJ2-5, with TRBD2 matching over 8 bases. This CDR3 spans 14 amino acids. Germline CDR1 MNHEY, CDR2 SMNVEV (reference sequence). V was clipped by 2 bases and J by 4 bases; unmatched bases: 3. The CDR3 DNA sequence: TGTGCCAGCAGTTTAAGTCTAGCGGGAGAGACCCAGTACTTC. It is translated as CASSLSLAGETQYF.

The chain recombines TRBV6-5 with TRBJ1-2, with TRBD1 identical over 7 bases. This CDR3 has 13 amino acids. Trimming removed 2 bases from V and 7 bases from J; junction bases left unmatched: 4. CDR1 MNHEY and CDR2 SVGAGI come from the germline V gene. The CDR3 region has the DNA TGTGCCAGCAGTTACGAGGGGGCTGGTGGCTACACCTTC. As protein: CASSYEGAGGYTF.

The chain recombines TRBV2 with TRBJ1-2; perhaps TRBD1 as D (5 bases). CDR1 SNHLY and CDR2 FYNNEI come from the germline V gene. CDR3 size: 14 residues. Trimming stripped 3 bases from V and 0 bases from J, with 8 bases between. This CDR3 reads CASSDWGANYGYTF. In DNA, the CDR3 is TGTGCCAGCAGTGATTGGGGCGCTAACTATGGCTACACCTTC.

This clonotype came up a few times. The chain couples TRBV12-3 or TRBV12-4 to TRBJ2-5; D perhaps matches TRBD2 (5 bases). The V end lost 3 bases, the J end lost 2 bases, and 10 bases lay between the germline ends. The CDR3 runs to 14 residues. The CDR3 spells CASSFGSRQETQYF. CDR3 nucleotide sequence: TGTGCCAGCAGTTTTGGGAGCCGTCAAGAGACCCAGTACTTC.

This clonotype has a count of ten or more. J is TRBJ2-7 and V is TRBV28; 11 nucleotides agree with TRBD1. V shed 6 bases and J 2 bases; nucleotides not matched to a gene: 6. There are 15 residues in the CDR3. Per germline, CDR1 MDHEN and CDR2 SYDVKM. This chain's CDR3 is CASRRTGGRTYEQYF. Written as DNA, the CDR3 is TGTGCCAGCAGACGGACAGGGGGCAGGACCTACGAGCAGTACTTC.

This clonotype has ten or more counts. The rearrangement joins TRBV12-3 or TRBV12-4 to TRBJ1-6; no clear D gene. CDR3 length: 14 residues. Between the trimmed V and J ends, which lost 5 bases and 6 bases, there was a span of 11 bases. The CDR3 DNA is TGTGCCAGCAGTCCTAGCGTTCTTAATTCACCCCTCCACTTT. This encodes CASSPSVLNSPLHF.

This clonotype was detected many times. The chain carries TRBV12-3 or TRBV12-4 and TRBJ1-1; D remains unclear. V was pared by 7 bases and J by 1 base, with 10 bases between. The CDR3 extends over 13 amino acids. The chain's CDR3 is CASIQSGNTEAFF. CDR3 sequence (DNA): TGTGCCAGCATACAATCCGGGAACACTGAAGCTTTCTTT.

This clonotype was picked up many times. The chain carries TRBV20-1 and TRBJ1-5; TRBD1 agrees at 11 bases. Germline assignment: CDR1 DFQATT and CDR2 SNEGSKA (reference sequence). The CDR3 length is 15 residues. J lost 5 bases, V lost 5 bases, and 8 bases had no gene match. In DNA form, the CDR3 reads TGCAGTGCTCAACAGGACAGGGGGCTCGATCAGCCCCAGCATTTT. As protein: CSAQQDRGLDQPQHF.

In its sample, this clonotype was seen many times. The chain employs TRBV9 and TRBJ1-3; D is unresolved. The V end was cut by 0 bases, the J end by 2 bases, with 12 bases between. Germline values: CDR1 SGDLS, CDR2 YYNGEE. The CDR3 has 16 amino acids. CDR3 nucleotide sequence: TGTGCCAGCAGCGTAGCTTATAGGGCGACTGGAAACACCATATATTTT. Translated: CASSVAYRATGNTIYF.

As for this clonotype: A much larger clone is a single base away; this may be a read error. The chain has TRBV29-1 and TRBJ2-7; D call uncertain. Germline loops: CDR1 SQVTM, CDR2 ANQGSEA. Deletions cut 5 bases from V and 5 bases from J, with 10 bases between. The CDR3 runs to 11 residues. For the CDR3, the DNA is TGCAGCGTTCAGAAGGGCGACGAGCAGTACTTC. It is translated as CSVQKGDEQYF.

For the CDR3, the DNA is TGTGCCATACAAGCGGGAGAATCCTACGAGCAGTACTTC. Translating gives CAIQAGESYEQYF. This rearrangement joins TRBV6-4 to TRBJ2-7; 8 positions match TRBD2. The CDR3 length is 13 residues. V was clipped by 10 bases and J by 1 base; unmatched bases: 6. Per germline, CDR1 MRHNA and CDR2 SNTAGT.

In its sample, this clonotype was seen many times. The chain joins TRBV6-1 to TRBJ1-5, with no clear D. The CDR3 is 14 residues long. From germline, CDR1 is MNHNS and CDR2 SASEGT. The V and J ends lost 2 bases and 5 bases respectively, with 10 bases between them. CDR3: CASSETGFDQPQHF. In DNA form, the CDR3 reads TGTGCCAGCAGTGAAACGGGGTTTGATCAGCCCCAGCATTTT.

This clonotype appeared many times. The chain has TRBV12-3 or TRBV12-4 and TRBJ1-1; no clear D. CDR3 length: 14 amino acids. Trimming shortened V by 1 base and J by 0 bases, and 6 bases separated the two germline ends. DNA for the CDR3: TGTGCCAGCAGTTTAGGGCAGATGAACACTGAAGCTTTCTTT. This translates into CASSLGQMNTEAFF.

This clonotype was observed at least ten times. This rearrangement joins TRBV19 to TRBJ2-2, with D perhaps TRBD1 (6 bases). The germline gives CDR1 LNHDA, CDR2 SQIVND (reference sequence). This CDR3 spans 16 amino acids. V shed 6 bases and J shed 4 bases, with 18 bases lying between them. CDR3 coding DNA: TGTGCCAGTAGGATGGACGAGGACAGCGGCACCGGGGAGCTGTTTTTT. Its translation is CASRMDEDSGTGELFF.

This clonotype was seen repeatedly, ten times or more. This CDR3 is CASSLKGAPGNTIYF. CDR3 sequence (DNA): TGTGCCAGCAGTCTTAAGGGTGCTCCTGGAAACACCATATATTTT. The gene calls are TRBV6-2 or TRBV6-3 and TRBJ1-3; no reliable D call. CDR3 length: 15 residues. V was trimmed by 5 bases and J by 2 bases, leaving 13 bases between them. Germline V gene lookup returns CDR1 MNHEY and CDR2 SVGEGT.

This clonotype was observed many times. The rearrangement uses TRBV7-9 and TRBJ2-7; tentatively, D is TRBD1 or TRBD2 (5 bases each). V was trimmed by 5 bases and J by 3 bases, leaving 8 bases between them. Germline CDR1 is SEHNR and CDR2 is FQNEAQ (reference sequence). The CDR3 sequence is 12 residues long. CDR3: CASSRDHYEQYF. CDR3 DNA: TGTGCCAGCAGCCGGGACCACTACGAGCAGTACTTC.